Sequencing of this TCR beta chain was carried out in a study of tumor-infiltrating lymphocytes in localized non-small cell lung cancer. Overall study results and limits: Each assay used a separate piece of the same tissue. Compared with uninvolved lung, tumors showed higher T cell infiltration by TCRbeta sequencing.

In this sample, this clone turned up a few times. Its target is unknown. Method: immunoSEQ multiplex PCR; TCRdb's copy keeps in-frame clones and lacks some. The table lists about 3,100 clones, 50% to 75% of them singletons, with roughly 17% in the top ten. J was trimmed by 4 bases and V by 4 bases; bases with no gene match: 4. The CDR3 runs to 15 residues. Germline CDR1 and CDR2: LNHDA and SQIVND (reference sequence). The clonotype originates from a human donor with non-small cell lung cancer. The sample was uninvolved lung tissue not adjacent to the tumor. V gene TRBV19 combines with J gene TRBJ2-1; 10 nucleotides line up with TRBD2. The chain's CDR3 is CASSSTSGAYNEQFF. In nucleotides, the CDR3 is TGTGCCAGTAGTAGTACTAGCGGGGCTTACAATGAGCAGTTCTTC.